This T cell receptor (beta chain) derives from a study of regulatory T cells in long-lasting Graves disease. To make TCR beta libraries, researchers used iRepertoire HTBI primers and Arm-PCR of CDR3 regions. MiXCR, applied by TCRdb to the multiplex PCR reads, yields one record per CDR3 protein. The sample lists about 440,000 distinct CDR3 sequences, just under 15% occurring once. Time point: newly diagnosed GD, antithyroid drugs for less than 3 months. PBMC RNA served as the TCR library source. This clonotype was recorded at least ten times. Trimming cost V 5 bases and J 3 bases, with 13 bases left between them. CDR3 size: 14 residues. Germline assignment: CDR1 SGHTA and CDR2 FQGNSA. Separately, the same data were catalogued under a study of T cells in Graves' hyperthyroidism and ophthalmopathy.

The sample in question was peripheral blood mononuclear cells (PBMCs), obtained at new diagnosis, from a patient treated with antithyroid drugs. The clonotype was recovered from a woman in her 30s with Graves disease. This chain joins TRBV7-2 and TRBJ1-1; D gene uncertain. CDR3 sequence: CASSPSRKDTEAFF. CDR3 in DNA: TGTGCCAGCAGCCCTAGCCGTAAGGACACTGAAGCTTTCTTT.